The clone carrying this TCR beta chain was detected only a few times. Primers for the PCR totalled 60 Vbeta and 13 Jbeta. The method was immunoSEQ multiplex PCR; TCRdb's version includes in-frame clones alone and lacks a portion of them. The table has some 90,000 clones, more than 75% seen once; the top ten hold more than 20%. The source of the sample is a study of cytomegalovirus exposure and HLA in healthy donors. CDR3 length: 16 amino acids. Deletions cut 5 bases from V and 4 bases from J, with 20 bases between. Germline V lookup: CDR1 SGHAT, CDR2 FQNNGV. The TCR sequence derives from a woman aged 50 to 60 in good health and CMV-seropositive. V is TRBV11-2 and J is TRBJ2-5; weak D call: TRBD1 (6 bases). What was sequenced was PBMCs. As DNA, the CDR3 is TGTGCCAGCAGCGCCAGACAGGAGAAAGGGGGAGAGACCCAGTACTTC. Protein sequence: CASSARQEKGGETQYF.